The entry that follows covers one T cell receptor beta chain sequence. Germline CDR1 reads SGDLS; CDR2 reads YYNGEE. The CDR3 has 14 amino acids. Trimming at V came to 2 bases and at J to 4 bases, leaving 4 bases not matched to a gene. Repertoires were generated with immunoSEQ multiplex PCR, while TCRdb's copy carries only in-frame clones and drops some. Of roughly 190,000 clones in the sample, about 72% were seen once. This record belongs to a study of cytotoxic CD8 clonotypes in ibrutinib-treated CLL. The overall study: Researchers reported more than nine relapsed/refractory and roughly 15 treatment-naive patients, about 17 of them IGHV unmutated.

For TCR beta libraries, around 2 micrograms of genomic DNA were obtained from cryopreserved PBMCs. The sequencing here drew on PBMCs, taken after 24 months of ibrutinib treatment. This TCR was recovered from a human donor with chronic lymphocytic leukemia. V usage is TRBV9 and J usage is TRBJ2-5, with 8 bases aligning to TRBD2. CDR3 residues: CASSVAGGAETQYF. Here the CDR3 DNA reads TGTGCCAGCAGCGTCGCCGGGGGGGCAGAGACCCAGTACTTC.